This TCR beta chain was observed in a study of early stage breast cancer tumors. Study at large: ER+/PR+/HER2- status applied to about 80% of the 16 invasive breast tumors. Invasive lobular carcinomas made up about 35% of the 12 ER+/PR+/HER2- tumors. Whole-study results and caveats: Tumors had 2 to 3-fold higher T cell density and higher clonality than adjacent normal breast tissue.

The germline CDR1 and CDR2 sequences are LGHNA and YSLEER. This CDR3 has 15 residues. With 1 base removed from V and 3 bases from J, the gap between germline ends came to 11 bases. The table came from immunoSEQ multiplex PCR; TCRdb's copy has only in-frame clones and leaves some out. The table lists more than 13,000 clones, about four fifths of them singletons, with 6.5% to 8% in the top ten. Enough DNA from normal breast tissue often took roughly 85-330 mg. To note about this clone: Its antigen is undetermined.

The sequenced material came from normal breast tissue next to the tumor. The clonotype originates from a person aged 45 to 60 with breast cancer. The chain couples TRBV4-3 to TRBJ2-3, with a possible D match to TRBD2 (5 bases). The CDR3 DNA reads TGCGCCAGCAGCCAAGGAAGAGCGGTAACAGATACGCAGTATTTT. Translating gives CASSQGRAVTDTQYF.